Sequencing of this T cell receptor (beta chain) was carried out in a study of CD8 T cells in Susac syndrome (dated by TCRdb to 2018 to 2020). Regarding the research as a whole: Of the Susac syndrome patients who were sequenced, over five had clinically active disease and roughly eight were in clinical remission. The study used repertoire sequencing to test whether antigen drove CD8+ T cell activation and differentiation in Susac syndrome. At blood withdrawal, Susac syndrome patients were therapy-naive, treated with corticosteroids (with IVIg additionally given to some), or treated with IVIg alone.

RNA was extracted using the RNeasy kit, and 0.5 to 1 microgram was reverse transcribed with random hexamers. The immunoSEQ multiplex PCR assay, covering 54 Vbeta and 13 Jbeta segments, was used to amplify TCR beta CDR3 regions. To correct PCR amplification bias, a synthetic template baseline was used for both primer optimization and computational correction. For the original study's pipeline: Only productive sequences were kept, with reads annotated to V, D and J genes according to IMGT and analyzed in immunoSEQ Analyzer. To calculate clonality, Shannon entropy was normalized by log2 of the number of productive unique sequences and then subtracted from one. For each patient and control, public and private clones were evaluated within the 100 most prevalent clones. A clone was defined as Susac-specific if it was absent from the healthy and MS cohorts, from some 980 published viral clones and from other ImmuneACCESS disease sequences. The raw public data were reprocessed by TCRdb itself: fastp quality trimming at Q25, MiXCR clonotype calling, in-frame beta chains only. Each record represents a unique CDR3 protein, reported with the most common genes and DNA among its rows. The V and J calls, along with clone size, are taken from TCRdb and not from the paper's own processing. Across this sample there are approximately 190,000 distinct CDR3 sequences, with approximately 96% seen only once. The top ten clones comprise more than 0.08% of the sample.

What the research found in general, with its limitations: The CD4+ T cell repertoire of patients with Susac syndrome showed no detectable clonal expansion. The TCR sequencing and HLA analysis was acknowledged to have included a relatively small number of individuals.

Note on this clonotype: The antigen this receptor binds is unknown. No base qualities exist here, and no much larger clone lies one base off it.

V and J are truncated by 7 bases and 7 bases respectively, leaving an intervening sequence of 17 bases. Taken from cysteine to phenylalanine, the CDR3 has 14 residues. Only CDR3 DNA remains: 42 bases, in frame from the first base. Peripheral blood CD8+ and CD4+ T cells from healthy donors, Susac syndrome patients and multiple sclerosis patients were profiled by high-throughput TCR beta sequencing. Susac syndrome patients met recently defined diagnostic criteria for definite or probable disease. CD8+ TEMRA cells were enriched by FACS, while bulk CD8+ and CD4+ T cells were purified by magnetic negative isolation. Blood was collected in EDTA tubes and processed within 24 hours, with PBMCs isolated through density gradient centrifugation. PBMCs intended for TCR sequencing were frozen in liquid nitrogen and were later thawed in a 37 degrees C water bath. A purity of at least 90% was achieved for sorted or isolated CD4+, CD8+ and CD8+ TEMRA cells.

Sequenced material: CD4+ T cells from PBMCs. This chain joins TRBV12-3 or TRBV12-4 to TRBJ2-1; the D segment is perhaps TRBD1 or TRBD2, each sharing 5 matched bases. The TCR sequence derives from a human donor with Susac syndrome. The DNA sequence follows: TGTGCCAGCACCCCATGGTGGGGGAATAATGAGCAGTTCTTC. It codes for CASTPWWGNNEQFF.